This T cell receptor beta chain was captured in a study of blood T cells in healthy people across ages. Study-wide results and caveats: Strong correlation existed between TCR beta diversity and naive T cell percentage.

The length of the CDR3 is 14 residues. CDR1 is KGHSH, CDR2 LQKENI, per germline. V dropped 5 bases and J dropped 8 bases, with 15 bases sitting between them. With a J-beta primer mix and a sample-barcoded 5' primer, a second PCR ran about 6 to 11 cycles. Each TCR beta cDNA got a 12-nucleotide random molecular identifier. Each CDR3 protein is one row after TCRdb ran MiXCR on the 5' RACE reads. The table has over 750,000 distinct CDR3 sequences, around 25% seen once. A remark on this clonotype: Antigen specificity is unknown.

These sequences were also reported in another study, on T cells of mothers and their children. Per that study: Related mother and child pairs showed slightly greater overlap (not significant) than unrelated pairs did.

The source is a boy aged 5 to 17 in good health. The specimen sequenced was blood. The chain links TRBV18 to TRBJ1-4, with D perhaps matching TRBD1 (6 bases). For the CDR3, the DNA is TGTGCCAGCTCAGCCCTTCGACAGGAGGAAAAACTGTTTTTT. Residues: CASSALRQEEKLFF.